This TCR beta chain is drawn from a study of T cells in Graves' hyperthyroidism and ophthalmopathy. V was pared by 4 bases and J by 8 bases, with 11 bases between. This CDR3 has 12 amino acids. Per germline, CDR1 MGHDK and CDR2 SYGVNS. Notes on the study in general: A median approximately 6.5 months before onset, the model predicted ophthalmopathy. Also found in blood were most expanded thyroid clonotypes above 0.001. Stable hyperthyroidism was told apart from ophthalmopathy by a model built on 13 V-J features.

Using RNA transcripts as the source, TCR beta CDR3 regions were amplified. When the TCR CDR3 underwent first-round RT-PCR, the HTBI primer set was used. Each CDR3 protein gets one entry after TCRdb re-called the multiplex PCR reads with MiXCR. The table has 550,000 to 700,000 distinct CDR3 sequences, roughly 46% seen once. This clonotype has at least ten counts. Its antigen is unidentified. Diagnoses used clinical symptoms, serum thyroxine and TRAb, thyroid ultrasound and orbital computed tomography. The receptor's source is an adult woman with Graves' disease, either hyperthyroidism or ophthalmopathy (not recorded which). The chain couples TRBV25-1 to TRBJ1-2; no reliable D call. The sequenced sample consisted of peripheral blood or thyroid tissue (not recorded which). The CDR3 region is CASSGNSGGYTF. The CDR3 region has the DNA TGTGCCAGCAGTGGCAATTCTGGAGGCTACACCTTC.